This T cell receptor (beta chain) was observed in a study of T-cell memory formation after mild COVID-19. Study as a whole: The study found TCR clusters largely donor specific.

General study results and limits: Day 15 to 85 contracting clones showed balanced CD4/CD8; day 15 to 37 expanders favored CD4+. In pre-infection memory, a portion of responding clones appeared, which suggested that cross-reactive memory joined.

A note on this clonotype: The antigen remains undetermined.

Sample barcodes and UMIs were carried by the TCR alpha and TCR beta cDNA libraries that 5'RACE generated with constant-segment primers. TCRdb fed the 5' RACE reads into MiXCR, producing one record per CDR3 protein. The sample comprises about 190,000 distinct CDR3 sequences, around 19% of which are singletons, and 2% to 3% rests with the top ten. V lost 3 bases to trimming and J lost 6 bases; unmatched junction nucleotides: 10. Germline V gene lookup returns CDR1 LNHNV and CDR2 YYDKDF (reference sequence). The CDR3 extends over 17 amino acids. Sequenced sample: PBMCs or a T cell subset sorted from them (not recorded which). The receptor was derived from an adult woman who had mild COVID-19 (a few samples of this study predate the infection). Cell type and time point are not known. The V gene is TRBV15, the J gene TRBJ2-1, with 11 bases that match TRBD2. The CDR3 protein is CATSRDHTSGSVNEQFF. CDR3 sequence (DNA): TGTGCCACCAGCAGGGACCATACTAGCGGGAGTGTCAATGAGCAGTTCTTC.